This T cell receptor beta chain originates from a study of shared clonotypes between healthy human individuals. Findings and caveats of the study: Represented genetic and exposure-history diversity was restricted by having few donors. Richness estimates generally favored naive over memory subsets.

The naive CD8 subset, CD45RO-negative cells positively selected for CCR7, excluded terminally differentiated effector memory CD45RA+ cells. Trimming left V 0 bases short and J 2 bases short, with 10 bases between. Germline values: CDR1 LNHDA, CDR2 SQIVND (reference sequence). This CDR3 has 15 amino acids. Notes on this clone: As yet, its antigen is unknown.

Assay execution proceeded at the deep level. Assay: immunoSEQ multiplex PCR; the TCRdb copy retains only in-frame clones and omits some. The sample lists hundreds of thousands of clones; almost 95% were seen once. The V gene is TRBV19, the J gene TRBJ1-2; D gene unclear. Material: naive CD8+ T cells sorted from blood. The clonotype originates from a man aged 25-40 years in good health. DNA for the CDR3: TGTGCCAGTAGTATAGAGGGAGGTTGGAACTATGGCTACACCTTC. Protein sequence: CASSIEGGWNYGYTF.